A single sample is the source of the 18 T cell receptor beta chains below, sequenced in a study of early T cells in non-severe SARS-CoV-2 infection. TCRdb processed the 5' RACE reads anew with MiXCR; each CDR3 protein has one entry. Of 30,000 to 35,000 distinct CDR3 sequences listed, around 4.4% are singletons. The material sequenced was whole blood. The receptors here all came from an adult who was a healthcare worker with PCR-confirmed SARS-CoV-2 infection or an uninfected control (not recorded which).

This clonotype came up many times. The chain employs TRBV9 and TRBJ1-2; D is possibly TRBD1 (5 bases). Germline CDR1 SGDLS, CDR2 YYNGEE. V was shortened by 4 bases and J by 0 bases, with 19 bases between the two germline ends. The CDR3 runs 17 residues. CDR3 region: CASSPFFTGGANYGYTF. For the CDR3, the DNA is TGTGCCAGCAGCCCCTTCTTTACGGGGGGAGCTAACTATGGCTACACCTTC.

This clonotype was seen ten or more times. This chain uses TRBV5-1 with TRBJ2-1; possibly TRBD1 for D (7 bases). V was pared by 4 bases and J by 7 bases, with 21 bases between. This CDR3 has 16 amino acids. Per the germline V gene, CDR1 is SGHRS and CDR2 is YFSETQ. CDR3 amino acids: CASSPSGGGRGNEQFF. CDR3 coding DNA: TGCGCCAGCAGCCCCTCAGGGGGAGGCCGGGGAAATGAGCAGTTCTTC.

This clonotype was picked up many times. The DNA of the CDR3 is TGTGCCAGCAGTGAATCCGGCATCTTCTACGAGCAGTACTTC. Translating gives CASSESGIFYEQYF. The V and J genes are TRBV25-1 and TRBJ2-7; D gene unclear. Per the germline V gene, CDR1 is MGHDK and CDR2 is SYGVNS. The CDR3 is 14 amino acids. Trimming shortened V by 1 base and J by 3 bases, and 10 bases separated the two germline ends.

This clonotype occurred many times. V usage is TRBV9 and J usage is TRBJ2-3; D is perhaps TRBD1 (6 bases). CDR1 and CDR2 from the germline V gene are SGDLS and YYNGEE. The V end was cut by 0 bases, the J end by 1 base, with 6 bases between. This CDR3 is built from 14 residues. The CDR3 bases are TGTGCCAGCAGCGTAGGACAGGGCACAGATACGCAGTATTTT. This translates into CASSVGQGTDTQYF.

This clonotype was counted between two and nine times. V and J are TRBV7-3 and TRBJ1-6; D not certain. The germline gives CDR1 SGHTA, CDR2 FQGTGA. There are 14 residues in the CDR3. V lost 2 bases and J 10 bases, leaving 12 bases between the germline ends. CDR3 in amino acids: CASSLLTGRSPLHF. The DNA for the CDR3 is TGTGCCAGCAGCTTATTGACCGGGAGATCACCCCTCCACTTT. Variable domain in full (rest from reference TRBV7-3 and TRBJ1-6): GAGVSQTPSNKVTEKGKYVELRCDPISGHTALYWYRQSLGQGPEFLIYFQGTGAADDSGLPNDRFFAVRPEGSVSTLKIQRTERGDSAVYLCASSLLTGRSPLHFGNGTRLTVT.

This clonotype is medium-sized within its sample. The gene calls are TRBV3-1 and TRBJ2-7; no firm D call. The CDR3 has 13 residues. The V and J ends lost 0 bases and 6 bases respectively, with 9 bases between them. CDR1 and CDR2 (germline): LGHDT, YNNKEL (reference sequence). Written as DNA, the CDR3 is TGTGCCAGCAGCCAAGATAGGATGGGCGAGCAGTACTTC. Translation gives CASSQDRMGEQYF.

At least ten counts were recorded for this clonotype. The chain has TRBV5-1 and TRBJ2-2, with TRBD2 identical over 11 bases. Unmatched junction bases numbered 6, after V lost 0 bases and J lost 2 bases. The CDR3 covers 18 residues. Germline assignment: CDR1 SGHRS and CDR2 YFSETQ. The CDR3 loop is CASSLEKGLAVNTGELFF. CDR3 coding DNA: TGCGCCAGCAGCTTGGAGAAGGGACTAGCGGTTAACACCGGGGAGCTGTTTTTT.

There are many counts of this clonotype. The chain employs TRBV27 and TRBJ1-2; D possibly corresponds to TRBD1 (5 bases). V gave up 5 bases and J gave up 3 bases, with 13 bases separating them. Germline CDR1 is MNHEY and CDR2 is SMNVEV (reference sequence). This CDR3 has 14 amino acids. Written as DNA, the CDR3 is TGTGCCAGCAGTCCTGGGGGGGGTTACTATGGCTACACCTTC. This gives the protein CASSPGGGYYGYTF.

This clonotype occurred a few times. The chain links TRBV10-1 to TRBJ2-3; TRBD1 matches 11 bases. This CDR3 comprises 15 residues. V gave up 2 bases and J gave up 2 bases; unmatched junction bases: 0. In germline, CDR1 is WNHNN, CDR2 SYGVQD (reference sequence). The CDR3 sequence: CASSEGQGATDTQYF. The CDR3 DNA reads TGCGCCAGCAGTGAGGGACAGGGGGCCACAGATACGCAGTATTTT.

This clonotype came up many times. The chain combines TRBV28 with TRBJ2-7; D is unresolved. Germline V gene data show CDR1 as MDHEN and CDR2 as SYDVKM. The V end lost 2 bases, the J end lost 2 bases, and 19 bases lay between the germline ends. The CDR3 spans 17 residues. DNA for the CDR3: TGTGCCAGCAGTTTACATCTCCCCCGGCAGACCACCTACGAGCAGTACTTC. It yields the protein CASSLHLPRQTTYEQYF.

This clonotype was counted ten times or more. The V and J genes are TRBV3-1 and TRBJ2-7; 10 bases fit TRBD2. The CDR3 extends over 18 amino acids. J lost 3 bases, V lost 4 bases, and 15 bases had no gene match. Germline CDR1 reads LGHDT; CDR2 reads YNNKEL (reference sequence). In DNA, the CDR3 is TGTGCCAGCAGCCGAAGACTAGCGGGCGGTTGGACCGTCTACGAGCAGTACTTC. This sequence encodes CASSRRLAGGWTVYEQYF.

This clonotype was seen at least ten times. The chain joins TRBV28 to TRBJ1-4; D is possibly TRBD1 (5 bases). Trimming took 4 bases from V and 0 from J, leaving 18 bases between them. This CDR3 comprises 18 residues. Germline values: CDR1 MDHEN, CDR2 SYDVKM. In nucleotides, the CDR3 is TGTGCCAGCAGTTCTCTAACGGGGGGAACTACAACTAATGAAAAACTGTTTTTT. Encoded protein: CASSSLTGGTTTNEKLFF.

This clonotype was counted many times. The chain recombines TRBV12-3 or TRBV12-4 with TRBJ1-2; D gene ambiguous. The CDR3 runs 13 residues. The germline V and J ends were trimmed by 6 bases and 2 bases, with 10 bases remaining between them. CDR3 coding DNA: TGTGCCAGCAGGTACCGGAGGAACTATGGCTACACCTTC. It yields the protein CASRYRRNYGYTF.

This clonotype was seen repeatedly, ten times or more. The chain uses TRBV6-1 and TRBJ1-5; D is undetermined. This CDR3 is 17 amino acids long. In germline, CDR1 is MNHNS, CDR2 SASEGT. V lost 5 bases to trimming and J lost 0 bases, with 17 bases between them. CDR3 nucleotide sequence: TGTGCCAGCAGTCGAACTACACCTCTACTTAGCAATCAGCCCCAGCATTTT. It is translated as CASSRTTPLLSNQPQHF.

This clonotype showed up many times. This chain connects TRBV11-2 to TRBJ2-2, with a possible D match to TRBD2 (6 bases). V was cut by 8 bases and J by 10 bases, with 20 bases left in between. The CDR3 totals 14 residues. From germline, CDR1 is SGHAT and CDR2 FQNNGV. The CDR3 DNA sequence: TGTGCCAGCTGCCGGGAGTTAATCCGGGCGGAGCTGTTTTTT. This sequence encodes CASCRELIRAELFF.

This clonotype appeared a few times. CDR3 DNA: TGTGCCAGCATGGGGGGCTTCCCCGGGAGGGGCGAGCAGTACTTC. It translates to CASMGGFPGRGEQYF. The genes are TRBV12-3 or TRBV12-4 and TRBJ2-7, with 8 bases that match TRBD2. The CDR3 loop spans 15 amino acids. V gave up 7 bases and J gave up 6 bases; unmatched junction bases: 14.

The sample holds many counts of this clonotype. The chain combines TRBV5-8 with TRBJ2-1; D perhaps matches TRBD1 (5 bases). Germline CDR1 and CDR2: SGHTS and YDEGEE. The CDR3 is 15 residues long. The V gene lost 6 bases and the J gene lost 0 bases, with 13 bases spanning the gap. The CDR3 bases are TGTGCCAGCATGGTGGGGCGTAGCTCCTACAATGAGCAGTTCTTC. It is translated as CASMVGRSSYNEQFF.

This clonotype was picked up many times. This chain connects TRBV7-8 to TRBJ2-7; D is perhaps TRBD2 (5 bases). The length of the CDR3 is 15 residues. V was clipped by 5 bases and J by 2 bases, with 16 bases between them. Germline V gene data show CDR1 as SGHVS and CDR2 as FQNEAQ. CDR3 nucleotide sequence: TGTGCCAGCAGCAGATCGGGGTCCTCGCCCTACGAGCAGTACTTC. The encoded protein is CASSRSGSSPYEQYF.